This record looks at one T cell receptor beta chain sequence and its context. What it binds is unknown. This sample was taken from a study of cytomegalovirus exposure and HLA in healthy donors. Whole-study context: Samples from HLA-typed donors yielded about 85 million unique TCRs in an early data release. Regarding the study as a whole: There were a few CMV-associated chains whose specificity for CMV antigens was confirmed in vitro. Presence/absence results assume similar sequencing depth per donor, which may not hold.

The V end lost 10 bases, the J end lost 1 base, and 12 bases lay between the germline ends. Germline CDR1 and CDR2: MNHNS and SASEGT. The length of the CDR3 is 13 residues. Amplification used 60 Vbeta primers and 13 Jbeta primers. Clones were read by immunoSEQ multiplex PCR, and TCRdb kept only the in-frame ones, dropping some. Here the sample spans around 78,000 clones, 60% to 85% being singletons. This receptor was taken from a male donor in good health and CMV-seronegative. V usage is TRBV6-1 and J usage is TRBJ2-3, with D perhaps TRBD1 (5 bases). The source material was PBMCs. CDR3 DNA sequence: TGTGCCACCTCCTTAGGGGGCACAGATACGCAGTATTTT. Amino acid sequence: CATSLGGTDTQYF.